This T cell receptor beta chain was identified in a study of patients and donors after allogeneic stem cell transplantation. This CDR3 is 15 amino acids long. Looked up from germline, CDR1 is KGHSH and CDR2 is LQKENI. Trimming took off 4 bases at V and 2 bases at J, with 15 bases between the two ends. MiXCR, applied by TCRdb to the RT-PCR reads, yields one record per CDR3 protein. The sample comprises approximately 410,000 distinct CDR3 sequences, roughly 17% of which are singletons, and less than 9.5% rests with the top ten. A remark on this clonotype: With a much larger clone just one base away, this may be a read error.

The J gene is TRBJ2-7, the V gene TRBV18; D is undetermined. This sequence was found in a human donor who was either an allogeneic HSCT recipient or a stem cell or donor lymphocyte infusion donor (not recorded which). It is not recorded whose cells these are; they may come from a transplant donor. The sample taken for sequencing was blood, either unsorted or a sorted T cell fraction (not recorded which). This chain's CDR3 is CASSQPQRGAYEQYF. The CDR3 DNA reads TGTGCCAGCTCACAACCGCAGCGTGGGGCCTACGAGCAGTACTTC.